The TCR beta chain under discussion was sequenced for a study of shared clonotypes between healthy human individuals. With respect to this clone: Its antigen remains unidentified.

The study enrolled healthy HIV-negative adults without recent acute infections or vaccinations as donors. The authors ran the assay at deep level. Libraries were prepared by immunoSEQ multiplex PCR; TCRdb keeps only in-frame clonotypes and omits some of them. The repertoire holds 530,000 or so clones, with over 60% as singletons. The CDR3 runs 11 residues. Germline assignment: CDR1 GTSNPN and CDR2 SVGIG (reference sequence). Trimming stripped 0 bases from V and 6 bases from J, with 6 bases between. Study observations and caveats: Researchers sampled only blood; tissue repertoires likely differ. The authors expected sequencing depth to affect clonotype sharing among donors.

The clonotype originates from a woman aged 40-49 years in good health. Some clones in this sample may be carry-over from other donors' samples. Sequencing used PBMCs. The chain uses TRBV30 and TRBJ2-7, with D unresolved. CDR3 in DNA: TGTGCCTGGAGTGTAGATGGCGAGCAGTACTTC. Protein sequence: CAWSVDGEQYF.